What follows are 16 T cell receptor beta chains derived from one specimen sequenced in a study of T cells in tumors after PD-1 blockade. Libraries were prepared by immunoSEQ multiplex PCR; TCRdb keeps only in-frame clonotypes and omits some of them. The sample consists of 23,000 or so clones, about 82% of them appearing once. The source material was PBMCs, sampled after anti-PD-1 treatment. The receptors come from a human donor with basal cell carcinoma.

V usage is TRBV29-1 and J usage is TRBJ2-7, with 9 bases fitting TRBD1. The CDR3 extends over 15 amino acids. Trimming cost V 0 bases and J 7 bases; bases outside gene matches: 10. Germline-derived CDR1 and CDR2 are SQVTM and ANQGSEA. The CDR3: CSVEDPGQGVEEQYF. DNA for the CDR3: TGCAGCGTTGAAGATCCGGGACAGGGTGTCGAAGAGCAGTACTTC.

The CDR3 here is CASSPPEGETQYF. The DNA for the CDR3 is TGTGCCAGCAGCCCTCCTGAGGGGGAGACCCAGTACTTC. V is TRBV12-3 or TRBV12-4 and J is TRBJ2-5; D tentatively fits TRBD1 or TRBD2 (5 bases each). This CDR3 is 13 amino acids long. V lost 6 bases and J 5 bases, leaving 13 bases between the germline ends.

V gene TRBV3-1 (or the pseudogene TRBV3-2) combines with J gene TRBJ1-4, with D tentatively TRBD1 (6 bases). The ends were cut back, 4 bases at V and 0 bases at J, with 18 bases in the middle. The CDR3 covers 18 residues. CDR1 is LGHDT and CDR2 is YNNKEL in the germline V gene (reference sequence). For the CDR3, the DNA is TGTGCCAGCAGCCCCTCGGGCAGGGGATCTGCAACTAATGAAAAACTGTTTTTT. Translated, it gives CASSPSGRGSATNEKLFF.

This clone was seen only once. The chain joins TRBV4-1 to TRBJ2-1, with no clear D. Trimming pared 1 base from V and 5 bases from J, leaving 9 bases between. Germline-derived CDR1 and CDR2 are MGHRA and YSYEKL. The CDR3 extends over 14 amino acids. The CDR3 nucleotides are TGCGCCAGCAGCCAAGGCTTTAGGGACAATGAGCAGTTCTTC. Translated: CASSQGFRDNEQFF.

The chain employs TRBV30 and TRBJ1-3, with D perhaps TRBD1 (6 bases). CDR1 and CDR2 (germline): GTSNPN, SVGIG (reference sequence). Deletions cut 2 bases from V and 8 bases from J, with 16 bases between. The CDR3 is made up of 14 amino acids. The CDR3 spells CAWSLHGGRDTIYF. Written as DNA, the CDR3 is TGTGCCTGGAGTCTCCATGGGGGCCGTGACACCATATATTTT.

The chain uses TRBV18 and TRBJ1-1; D ambiguous. Germline V CDR1 and CDR2: KGHSH, LQKENI. This CDR3 comprises 17 residues. V lost 0 bases to trimming and J lost 1 base, with 15 bases between them. CDR3 nucleotides: TGTGCCAGCTCACCACCGTTATTGCCCGCCGCGAACACTGAAGCTTTCTTT. Translation: CASSPPLLPAANTEAFF.

The chain's CDR3 is CASSHPRAGNYGYTF. The CDR3, as DNA: TGTGCCAGCAGTCACCCACGTGCGGGTAACTATGGCTACACCTTC. The chain carries TRBV6-2 or TRBV6-3 and TRBJ1-2; D ambiguous. V lost 5 bases, J lost 1 base, and 14 bases lay in between. CDR1 MNHEY and CDR2 SVGEGT come from the germline V gene. The CDR3 consists of 15 residues.

The chain combines TRBV7-8 with TRBJ2-7; D gene ambiguous. The CDR3 extends over 13 amino acids. Trimming took off 1 base at V and 3 bases at J, with 7 bases between the two ends. Germline assignment: CDR1 SGHVS and CDR2 FQNEAQ. CDR3 protein: CASSLEWRYEQYF. The CDR3 coding sequence is TGTGCCAGCAGCTTAGAATGGCGCTACGAGCAGTACTTC.

The chain is built from TRBV18 and TRBJ2-1; a possible D gene is TRBD1 (5 bases). Trimming pared 2 bases from V and 6 bases from J, leaving 23 bases between. Looked up from germline, CDR1 is KGHSH and CDR2 is LQKENI. The CDR3 extends over 18 amino acids. This chain's CDR3 is CASSPSKGLRVTTNEQFF. In nucleotides, the CDR3 is TGTGCCAGCTCACCATCCAAGGGGTTACGGGTTACCACCAATGAGCAGTTCTTC.

In its sample, this clone was seen a few times. The CDR3 here is CASSGQGPEAFF. CDR3 bases: TGTGCCAGCAGTGGACAGGGTCCTGAAGCTTTCTTT. This chain connects TRBV2 to TRBJ1-1; TRBD1 aligns across 7 bases. V was pared by 4 bases and J by 6 bases, with 2 bases of the junction left unmatched. The CDR3 covers 12 residues. In germline, CDR1 is SNHLY, CDR2 FYNNEI.

The CDR3 reads CAWRATKRPNVTNYGYTF. The CDR3 DNA follows: TGTGCCTGGAGAGCCACCAAGAGACCGAACGTTACTAACTATGGCTACACCTTC. The chain is built from TRBV30 and TRBJ1-2, with D hard to call. Germline CDR1 GTSNPN, CDR2 SVGIG (reference sequence). V was clipped by 3 bases and J by 0 bases, with 23 bases between them. This CDR3 spans 18 amino acids.

The chain is built from TRBV9 and TRBJ1-2, with 10 nucleotides matching TRBD1. V lost 2 bases, J lost 7 bases, and 8 bases stayed unmatched. This CDR3 is 15 amino acids long. Looked up from germline, CDR1 is SGDLS and CDR2 is YYNGEE. The CDR3 nucleotides read TGTGCCAGCAGCGTGACCCCGGGACAGGGGTCTGGCTACACCTTC. Its translation: CASSVTPGQGSGYTF.

This clone was recorded a few times. The chain employs TRBV12-3 or TRBV12-4 and TRBJ1-3; TRBD1 might be the D (5 bases). This CDR3 has 12 amino acids. Trimming shortened V by 2 bases and J by 16 bases, and 15 bases separated the two germline ends. CDR3 bases: TGTGCCAGCAGTTTATGGGCAGGGCCTCTTTATTTT. Its translation: CASSLWAGPLYF.

This clone turned up a few times. This rearrangement joins TRBV3-1 (or the pseudogene TRBV3-2) to TRBJ1-5; unclear D gene. The CDR3 contains 14 residues. Per the germline V gene, CDR1 is LGHDT and CDR2 is YNNKEL (reference sequence). Trimming pared 1 base from V and 1 base from J, leaving 5 bases between. The CDR3 DNA sequence: TGTGCCAGCAGCCAAGCGGGCAGCAATCAGCCCCAGCATTTT. Its protein is CASSQAGSNQPQHF.

The V call is TRBV5-1, the J call TRBJ1-1; no clear D. The CDR3 contains 11 residues. CDR1 is SGHRS, CDR2 YFSETQ, per germline. Trimming took off 2 bases at V and 4 bases at J, with 3 bases between the two ends. CDR3 residues: CASSLSTEAFF. CDR3 sequence (DNA): TGCGCCAGCAGCTTAAGCACTGAAGCTTTCTTT.

This clone was detected once. The chain links TRBV5-1 to TRBJ2-3; D is possibly TRBD1 or TRBD2 (5 bases each). Trimming cost V 4 bases and J 4 bases, with 16 bases left between them. Germline CDR1 is SGHRS and CDR2 is YFSETQ. The CDR3 extends over 15 amino acids. As DNA, the CDR3 is TGCGCCAGCAGCCAGGACTCTAAGGGGCCAGATACGCAGTATTTT. Translation gives CASSQDSKGPDTQYF.